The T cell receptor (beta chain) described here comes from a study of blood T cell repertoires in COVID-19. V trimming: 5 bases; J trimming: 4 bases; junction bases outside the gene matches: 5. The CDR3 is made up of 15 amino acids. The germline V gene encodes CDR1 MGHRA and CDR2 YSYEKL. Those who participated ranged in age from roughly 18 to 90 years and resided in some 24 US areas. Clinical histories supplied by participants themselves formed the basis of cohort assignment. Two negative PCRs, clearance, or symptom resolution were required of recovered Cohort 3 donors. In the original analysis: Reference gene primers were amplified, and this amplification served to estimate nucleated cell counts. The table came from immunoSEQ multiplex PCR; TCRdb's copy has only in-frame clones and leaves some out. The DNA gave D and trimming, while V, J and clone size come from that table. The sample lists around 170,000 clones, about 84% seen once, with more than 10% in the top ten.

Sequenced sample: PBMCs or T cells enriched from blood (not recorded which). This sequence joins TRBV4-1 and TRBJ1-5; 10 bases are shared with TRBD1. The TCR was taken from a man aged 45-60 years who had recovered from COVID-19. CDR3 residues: CASSGEDRGNQPQHF. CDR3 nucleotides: TGCGCCAGCAGCGGAGAGGACAGGGGGAATCAGCCCCAGCATTTT.